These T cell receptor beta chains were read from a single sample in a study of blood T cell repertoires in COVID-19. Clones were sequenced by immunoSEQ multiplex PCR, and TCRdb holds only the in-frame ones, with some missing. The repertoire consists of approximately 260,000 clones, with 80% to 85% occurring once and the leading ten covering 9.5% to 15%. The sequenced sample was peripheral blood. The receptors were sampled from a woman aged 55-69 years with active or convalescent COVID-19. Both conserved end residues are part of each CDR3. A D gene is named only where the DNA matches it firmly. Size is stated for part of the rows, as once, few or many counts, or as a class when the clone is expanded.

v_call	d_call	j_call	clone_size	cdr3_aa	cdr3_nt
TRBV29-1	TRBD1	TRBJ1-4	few	CSVMTGLNNEKLFF	TGCAGCGTCATGACAGGGCTCAACAATGAAAAACTGTTTTTT
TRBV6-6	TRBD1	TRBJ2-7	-	CASSYPRDRGAYEQYF	TGTGCCAGCAGTTACCCCCGGGACAGGGGGGCCTACGAGCAGTACTTC
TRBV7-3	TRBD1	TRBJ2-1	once	CASSSPGQVRNEQFF	TGTGCCAGCAGCTCACCGGGACAGGTGAGAAATGAGCAGTTCTTC
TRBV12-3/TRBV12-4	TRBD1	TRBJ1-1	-	CASSFADRVEAFF	TGTGCCAGCAGTTTCGCCGACAGGGTTGAAGCTTTCTTT
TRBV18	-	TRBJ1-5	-	CASSPRGGLGNQPQHF	TGTGCCAGCTCCCCCCGGGGAGGGTTGGGCAATCAGCCCCAGCATTTT
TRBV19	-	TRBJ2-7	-	CASSNFDFFQGHEQYF	TGTGCCAGTTCCAACTTCGACTTCTTCCAGGGCCACGAGCAGTACTTC
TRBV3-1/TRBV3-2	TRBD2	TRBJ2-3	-	CASSLGEASGGALNTQYF	TGTGCCAGCAGCCTCGGGGAGGCTAGCGGGGGGGCGCTAAATACGCAGTATTTT
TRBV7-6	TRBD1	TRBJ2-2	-	CASSLASRTGGYTGELFF	TGTGCCAGCAGCTTAGCGTCCCGGACAGGGGGCTACACCGGGGAGCTGTTTTTT
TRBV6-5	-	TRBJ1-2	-	CASSYSIRGYGYTF	TGTGCCAGCAGTTACTCGATCAGGGGATATGGCTACACCTTC
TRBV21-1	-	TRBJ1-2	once	CASSPRTAYGYTF	TGTGCCAGCAGCCCTCGGACAGCCTATGGCTACACCTTC
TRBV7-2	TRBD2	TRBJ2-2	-	CASSLAGLAGGIKSTRELFF	TGTGCCAGCAGCTTAGCGGGACTAGCGGGGGGGATAAAATCCACCCGGGAGCTGTTTTTT
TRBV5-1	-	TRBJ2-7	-	CASSIGDWEQYF	TGCGCCAGCAGCATCGGGGACTGGGAGCAGTACTTC
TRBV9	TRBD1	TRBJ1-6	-	CASSVQDRGWQSPLHF	TGTGCCAGCAGCGTACAAGACAGGGGATGGCAGTCACCCCTCCACTTT
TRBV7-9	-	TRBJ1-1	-	CASSRGGGTRLLIEAFF	TGTGCCAGCAGTCGGGGGGGTGGCACCCGCTTACTAATTGAAGCTTTCTTT
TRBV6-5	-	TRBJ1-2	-	CASSYQRGNYGYTF	TGTGCCAGCAGTTACCAGCGGGGGAACTATGGCTACACCTTC
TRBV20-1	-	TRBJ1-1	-	CSASPQVDAFF	TGCAGTGCTAGCCCACAGGTGGATGCTTTCTTT
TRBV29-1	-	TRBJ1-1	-	CSVEKQGRPEAFF	TGCAGCGTTGAGAAGCAGGGTAGGCCTGAAGCTTTCTTT
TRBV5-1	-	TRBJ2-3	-	CASSFPRQGGTDTQYF	TGCGCCAGCAGCTTCCCGAGGCAGGGTGGTACAGATACGCAGTATTTT
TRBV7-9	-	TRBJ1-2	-	CASSLMGQPDYGYTF	TGTGCCAGCAGCCTAATGGGACAACCTGACTATGGCTACACCTTC
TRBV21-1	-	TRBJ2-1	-	CASTSTGVYNEQFF	TGTGCCAGCACCTCGACAGGGGTTTACAATGAGCAGTTCTTC
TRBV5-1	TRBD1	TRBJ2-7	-	CASSPPGQVVEQYF	TGCGCCAGCAGCCCGCCGGGACAGGTAGTCGAGCAGTACTTC
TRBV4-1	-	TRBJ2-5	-	CASSQEARQRETQYF	TGCGCCAGCAGCCAAGAGGCCAGGCAACGGGAGACCCAGTACTTC